The 3 T cell receptor beta chains below were found in one sample sequenced in a study of T cell repertoires and HLA-DP antigens. No antigen has been assigned to these receptors. This table comes from immunoSEQ multiplex PCR, and its TCRdb copy is limited to in-frame clones, with some not included. Of over 60,000 clones listed, roughly 75% were seen once; the top ten hold 1.6%. Sequencing input: CD4+ T cells from PBMCs. Receptors were obtained from a man aged 55 to 70 in good health and CMV-seronegative.

V usage is TRBV6-1 and J usage is TRBJ2-2; D may be TRBD2 (6 bases). Germline values: CDR1 MNHNS, CDR2 SASEGT. This CDR3 spans 14 amino acids. V gave up 8 bases and J gave up 1 base, with 11 bases separating them. The CDR3 is CASCLARNTGELFF. DNA of the CDR3: TGTGCCAGCTGTCTAGCGCGGAACACCGGGGAGCTGTTTTTT.

This chain uses TRBV6-5 with TRBJ1-1; D is perhaps TRBD1 (5 bases). Germline-derived CDR1 and CDR2 are MNHEY and SVGAGI. The CDR3 is 16 residues long. V shed 0 bases and J shed 4 bases, with 15 bases lying between them. This CDR3 is CASSYSNRGRGTEAFF. CDR3 bases: TGTGCCAGCAGTTACTCGAACCGGGGTAGGGGCACTGAAGCTTTCTTT.

The chain couples TRBV7-9 to TRBJ1-5; 9 nucleotides align to TRBD1. V lost 5 bases and J lost 6; bases outside the gene matches: 5. CDR1 and CDR2 from the germline V gene are SEHNR and FQNEAQ (reference sequence). The CDR3 totals 14 residues. The CDR3 reads CASSPGQGGQPQHF. In nucleotides, the CDR3 is TGTGCCAGCAGCCCGGGACAGGGTGGTCAGCCCCAGCATTTT.